This TCR beta chain was sequenced during a study of T cells in localized non-small cell lung cancer. TCRdb keeps only in-frame clones here, not all; method: immunoSEQ multiplex PCR. The top ten hold approximately 20% of the sample, which has 52,000 or so clones, 70% to 90% seen once. Comment on this clone: Its antigen is undetermined.

The study's findings and limits: Heterogeneity is still possible, as just one tumor region was sequenced. With higher T cell density in blood came longer overall survival. A median of approximately 50 of the top 100 tumor clones appeared in adjacent lung, which was paired and uninvolved.

Trimming shortened V by 4 bases and J by 6 bases, and 10 bases separated the two germline ends. The V gene's germline CDR1 is SGHNT and CDR2 YYREEE (reference sequence). CDR3 size: 12 residues. The material was peripheral blood, obtained before any cancer treatment. J is TRBJ1-2 and V is TRBV5-4, with unresolved D. This TCR was sampled from a male donor at least 60 years old with stage III squamous cell lung carcinoma. The CDR3 coding sequence is TGTGCCAGCAGCGTCTACTCCAATGGCTACACCTTC. Its translation is CASSVYSNGYTF. The entire variable domain, with the rest obtained from reference TRBV5-4 and TRBJ1-2, is as follows: ETGVTQSPTHLIKTRGQQVTLRCSSQSGHNTVSWYQQALGQGPQFIFQYYREEENGRGNFPPRFSGLQFPNYSSELNVNALELDDSALYLCASSVYSNGYTFGSGTRLTVV.